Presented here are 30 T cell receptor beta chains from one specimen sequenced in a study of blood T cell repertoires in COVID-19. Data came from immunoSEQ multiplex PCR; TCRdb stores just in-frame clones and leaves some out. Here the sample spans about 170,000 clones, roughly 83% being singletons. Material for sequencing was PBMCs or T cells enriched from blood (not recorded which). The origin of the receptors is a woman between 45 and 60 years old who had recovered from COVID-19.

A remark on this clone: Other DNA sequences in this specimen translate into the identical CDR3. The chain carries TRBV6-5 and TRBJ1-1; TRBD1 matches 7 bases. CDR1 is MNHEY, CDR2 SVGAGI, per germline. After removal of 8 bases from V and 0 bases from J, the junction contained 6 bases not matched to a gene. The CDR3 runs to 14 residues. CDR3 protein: CASLRQGMNTEAFF. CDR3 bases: TGTGCCAGCCTTAGACAGGGCATGAACACTGAAGCTTTCTTT.

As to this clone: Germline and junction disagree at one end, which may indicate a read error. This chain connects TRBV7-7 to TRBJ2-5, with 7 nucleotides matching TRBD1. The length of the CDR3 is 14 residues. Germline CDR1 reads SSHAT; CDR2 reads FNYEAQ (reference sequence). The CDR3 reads CASSPLQGKATQYF. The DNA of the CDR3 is TGTGCTAGCAGCCCCCTACAGGGGAAGGCGACCCAGTACTTC.

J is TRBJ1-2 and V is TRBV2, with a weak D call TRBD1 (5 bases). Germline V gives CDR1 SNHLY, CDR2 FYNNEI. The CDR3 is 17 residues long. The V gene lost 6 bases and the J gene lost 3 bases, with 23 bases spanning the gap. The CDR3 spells CASRRQYTLGRDYGYTF. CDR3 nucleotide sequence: TGTGCCAGCAGACGACAGTACACCCTAGGGAGGGACTATGGCTACACCTTC.

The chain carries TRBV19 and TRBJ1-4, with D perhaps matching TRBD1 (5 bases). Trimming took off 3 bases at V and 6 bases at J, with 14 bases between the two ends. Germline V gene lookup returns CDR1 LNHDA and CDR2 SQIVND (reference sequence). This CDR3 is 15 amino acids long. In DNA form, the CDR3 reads TGTGCCAGTAGTATCATTGGATGGGGGGATGAAAAACTGTTTTTT. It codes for CASSIIGWGDEKLFF.

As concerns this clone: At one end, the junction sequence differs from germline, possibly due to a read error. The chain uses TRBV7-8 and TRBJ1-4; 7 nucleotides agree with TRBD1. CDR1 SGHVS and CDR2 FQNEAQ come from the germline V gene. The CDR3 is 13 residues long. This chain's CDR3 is CASSATGHRDSFF. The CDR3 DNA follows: TGTGCCAGCAGCGCTACCGGCCACCGGGACAGCTTCTTT.

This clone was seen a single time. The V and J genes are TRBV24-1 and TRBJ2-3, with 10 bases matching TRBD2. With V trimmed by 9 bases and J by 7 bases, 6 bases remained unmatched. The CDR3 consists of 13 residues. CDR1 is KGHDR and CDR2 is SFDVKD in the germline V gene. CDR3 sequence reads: CATWASGGHTQYF. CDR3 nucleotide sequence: TGTGCCACCTGGGCTAGCGGGGGCCATACGCAGTATTTT.

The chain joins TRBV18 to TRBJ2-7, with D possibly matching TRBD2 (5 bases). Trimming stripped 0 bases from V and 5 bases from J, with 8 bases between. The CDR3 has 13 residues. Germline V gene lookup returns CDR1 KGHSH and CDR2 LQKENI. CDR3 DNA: TGTGCCAGCTCACCACCTTCAGCGGACGAGCAGTACGTC. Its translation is CASSPPSADEQYV.

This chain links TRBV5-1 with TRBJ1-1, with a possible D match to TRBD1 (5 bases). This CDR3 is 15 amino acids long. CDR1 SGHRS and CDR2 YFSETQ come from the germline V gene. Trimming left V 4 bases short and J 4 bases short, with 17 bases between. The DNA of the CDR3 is TGCGCCAGCAGCCCCGCCGAAGGGAGGGGCACTGAAGCTTTCTTT. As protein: CASSPAEGRGTEAFF.

CDR3 in amino acids: CASSLGGRSSGNTIYF. CDR3 nucleotides: TGTGCCAGCAGCTTAGGTGGTCGGAGCTCTGGAAACACCATATATTTT. The rearrangement uses TRBV7-2 and TRBJ1-3; D call uncertain. This CDR3 region has 16 residues. The V gene lost 1 base and the J gene lost 0 bases, with 10 bases spanning the gap. The V gene's germline CDR1 is SGHTA and CDR2 FQGNSA.

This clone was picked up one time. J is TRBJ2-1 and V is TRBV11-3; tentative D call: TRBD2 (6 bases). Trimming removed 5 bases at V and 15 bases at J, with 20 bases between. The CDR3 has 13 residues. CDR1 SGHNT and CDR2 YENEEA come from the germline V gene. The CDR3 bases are TGTGCCAGCAGCACACGGGCGGCTAGCGTAGCGTTCTTC. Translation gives CASSTRAASVAFF.

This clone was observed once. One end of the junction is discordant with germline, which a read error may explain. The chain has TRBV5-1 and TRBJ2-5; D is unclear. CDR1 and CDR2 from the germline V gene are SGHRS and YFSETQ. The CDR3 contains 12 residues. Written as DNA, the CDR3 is TGCGCCAGCAGCCTTTACCAGGAGACCCAGTACTTC. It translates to CASSLYQETQYF.

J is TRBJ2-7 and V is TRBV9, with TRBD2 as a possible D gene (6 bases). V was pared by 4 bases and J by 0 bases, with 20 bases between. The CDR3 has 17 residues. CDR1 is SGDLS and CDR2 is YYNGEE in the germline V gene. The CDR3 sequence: CASSLADQRVGSYEQYV. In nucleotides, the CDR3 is TGTGCCAGCAGCCTCGCAGACCAGCGGGTTGGCTCCTACGAGCAGTACGTC.

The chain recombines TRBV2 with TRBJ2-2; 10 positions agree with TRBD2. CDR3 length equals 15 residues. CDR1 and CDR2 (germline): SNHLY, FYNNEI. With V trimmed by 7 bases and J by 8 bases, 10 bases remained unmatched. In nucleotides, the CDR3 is TGTGCCAGCAAGGTCGCTAGCGGGAGTGGAGGGGAGCTGTTTTTT. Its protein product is CASKVASGSGGELFF.

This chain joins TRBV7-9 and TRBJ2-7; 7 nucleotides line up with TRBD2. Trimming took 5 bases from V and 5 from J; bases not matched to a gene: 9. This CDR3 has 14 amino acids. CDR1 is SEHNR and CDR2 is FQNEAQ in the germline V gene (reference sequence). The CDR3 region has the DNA TGTGCCAGCAGCCCCCATGGGGGGGGTAACGAGCAGTACGTC. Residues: CASSPHGGGNEQYV.

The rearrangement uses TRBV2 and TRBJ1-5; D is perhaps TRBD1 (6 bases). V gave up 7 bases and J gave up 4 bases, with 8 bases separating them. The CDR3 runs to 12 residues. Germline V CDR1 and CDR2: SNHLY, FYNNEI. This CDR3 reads CASTRGNQPQHF. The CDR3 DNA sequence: TGTGCCAGCACTAGGGGGAATCAGCCCCAGCATTTT.

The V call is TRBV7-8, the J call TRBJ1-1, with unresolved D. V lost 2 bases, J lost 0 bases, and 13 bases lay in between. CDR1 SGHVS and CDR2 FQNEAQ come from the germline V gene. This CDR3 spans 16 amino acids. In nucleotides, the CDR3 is TGTGCCAGCAGCTTACGTGCGGCAGTCCTGAACACTGAAGCTTTCTTT. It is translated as CASSLRAAVLNTEAFF.

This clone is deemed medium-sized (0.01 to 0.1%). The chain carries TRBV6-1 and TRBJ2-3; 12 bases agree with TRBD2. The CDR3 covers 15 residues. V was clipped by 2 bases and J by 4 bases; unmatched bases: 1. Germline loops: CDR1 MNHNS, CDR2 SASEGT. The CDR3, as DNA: TGTGCCAGCAGTGAACTAGCGGGAGGGCCAGATACGCAGTATTTT. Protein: CASSELAGGPDTQYF.

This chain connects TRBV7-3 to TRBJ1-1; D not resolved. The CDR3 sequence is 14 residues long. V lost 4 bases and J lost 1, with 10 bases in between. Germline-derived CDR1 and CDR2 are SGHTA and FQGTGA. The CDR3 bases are TGTGCCAGCAGCTCAAGGCCAGGGAACACTGAAGCTTTCTTT. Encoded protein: CASSSRPGNTEAFF.

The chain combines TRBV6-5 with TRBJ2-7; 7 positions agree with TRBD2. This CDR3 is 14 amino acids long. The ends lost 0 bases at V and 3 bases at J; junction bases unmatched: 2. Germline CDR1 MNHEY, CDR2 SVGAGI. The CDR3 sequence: CASSYSGGGYEQYV. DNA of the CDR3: TGTGCCAGCAGTTACTCGGGGGGGGGCTACGAGCAGTACGTC.

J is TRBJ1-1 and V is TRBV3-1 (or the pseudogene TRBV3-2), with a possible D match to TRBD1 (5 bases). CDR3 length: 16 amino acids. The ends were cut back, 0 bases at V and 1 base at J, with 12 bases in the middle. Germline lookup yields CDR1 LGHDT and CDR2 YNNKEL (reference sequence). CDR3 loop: CASSQDWAGKNTEAFF. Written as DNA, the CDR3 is TGTGCCAGCAGCCAAGATTGGGCAGGGAAGAACACTGAAGCTTTCTTT.

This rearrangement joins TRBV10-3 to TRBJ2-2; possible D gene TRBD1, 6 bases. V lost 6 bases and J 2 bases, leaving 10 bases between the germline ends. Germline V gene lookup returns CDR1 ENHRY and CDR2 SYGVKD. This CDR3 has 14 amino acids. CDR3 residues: CAIRGTLNTGELFF. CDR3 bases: TGTGCCATCAGAGGGACACTTAACACCGGGGAGCTGTTTTTT.

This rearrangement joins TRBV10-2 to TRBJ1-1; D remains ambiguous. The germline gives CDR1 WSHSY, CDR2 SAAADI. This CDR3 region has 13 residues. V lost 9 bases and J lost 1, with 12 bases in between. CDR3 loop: CARSSGENTEAFF. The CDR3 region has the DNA TGCGCCAGGAGCAGCGGTGAGAACACTGAAGCTTTCTTT.

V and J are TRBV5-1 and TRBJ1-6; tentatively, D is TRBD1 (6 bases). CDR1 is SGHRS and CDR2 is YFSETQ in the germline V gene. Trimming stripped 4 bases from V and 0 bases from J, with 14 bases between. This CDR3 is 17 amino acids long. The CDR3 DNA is TGCGCCAGCAGCGCCCACCAGGGGAGCTCCTATAATTCACCCCTCCACTTT. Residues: CASSAHQGSSYNSPLHF. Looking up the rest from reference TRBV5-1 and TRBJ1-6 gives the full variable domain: KAGVTQTPRYLIKTRGQQVTLSCSPISGHRSVSWYQQTPGQGLQFLFEYFSETQRNKGNFPGRFSGRQFSNSRSEMNVSTLELGDSALYLCASSAHQGSSYNSPLHFGNGTRLTVT.

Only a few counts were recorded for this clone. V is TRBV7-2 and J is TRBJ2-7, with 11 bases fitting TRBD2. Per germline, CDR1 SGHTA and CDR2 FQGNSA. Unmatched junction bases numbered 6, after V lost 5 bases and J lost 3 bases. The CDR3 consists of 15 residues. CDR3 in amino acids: CASSPIAGGGYEQYV. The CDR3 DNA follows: TGTGCCAGCAGCCCGATAGCGGGAGGGGGCTACGAGCAGTACGTC.

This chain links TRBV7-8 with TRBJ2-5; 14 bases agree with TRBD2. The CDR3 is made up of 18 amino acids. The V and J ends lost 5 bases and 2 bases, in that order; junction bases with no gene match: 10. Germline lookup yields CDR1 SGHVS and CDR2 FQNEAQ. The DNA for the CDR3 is TGTGCCAGCAGCCATCAGGGACTAGCGGGGGCCCCTCAAGAGACCCAGTACTTC. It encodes CASSHQGLAGAPQETQYF. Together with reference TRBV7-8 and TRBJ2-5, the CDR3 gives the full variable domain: GAGVSQSPRYKVAKRGQDVALRCDPISGHVSLFWYQQALGQGPEFLTYFQNEAQLDKSGLPSDRFFAERPEGSVSTLKIQRTQQEDSAVYLCASSHQGLAGAPQETQYFGPGTRLLVL.

CDR3 protein: CASSPGAGWTYGYTF. CDR3 DNA sequence: TGTGCCAGCAGCCCAGGGGCGGGTTGGACCTATGGCTACACCTTC. V and J are TRBV9 and TRBJ1-2; perhaps TRBD1 as D (6 bases). Trimming took off 4 bases at V and 4 bases at J, with 17 bases between the two ends. This CDR3 is built from 15 residues. Germline CDR1 and CDR2: SGDLS and YYNGEE.

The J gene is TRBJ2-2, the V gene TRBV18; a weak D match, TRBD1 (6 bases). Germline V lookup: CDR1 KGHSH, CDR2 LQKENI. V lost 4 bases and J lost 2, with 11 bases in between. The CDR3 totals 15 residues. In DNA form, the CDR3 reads TGTGCCAGCTCACGGGGGCAGGGAAACACCGGGGAGCTGTTTTTT. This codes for CASSRGQGNTGELFF.

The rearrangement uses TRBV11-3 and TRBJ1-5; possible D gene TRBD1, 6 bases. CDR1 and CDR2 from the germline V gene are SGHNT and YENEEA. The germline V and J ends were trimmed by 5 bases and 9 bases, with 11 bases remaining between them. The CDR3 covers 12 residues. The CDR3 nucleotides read TGTGCCAGCAGCCACCCCAGGGGGCCCCAGCATTTT. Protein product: CASSHPRGPQHF.

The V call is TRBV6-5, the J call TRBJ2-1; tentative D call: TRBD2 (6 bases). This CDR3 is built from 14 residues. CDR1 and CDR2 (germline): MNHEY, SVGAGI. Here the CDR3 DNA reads TGTGCGACAACCGGGGACTGGCCTTTGGATGAGCAGTTCTTC. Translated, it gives CATTGDWPLDEQFF.

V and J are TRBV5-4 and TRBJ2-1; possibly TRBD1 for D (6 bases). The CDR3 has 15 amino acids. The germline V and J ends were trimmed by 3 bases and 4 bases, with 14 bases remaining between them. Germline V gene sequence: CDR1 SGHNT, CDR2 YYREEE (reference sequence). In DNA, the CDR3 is TGTGCCAGCAGCTGGGGTGGGGGCGCGTACAATGAGCAGTTCTTC. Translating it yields CASSWGGGAYNEQFF.